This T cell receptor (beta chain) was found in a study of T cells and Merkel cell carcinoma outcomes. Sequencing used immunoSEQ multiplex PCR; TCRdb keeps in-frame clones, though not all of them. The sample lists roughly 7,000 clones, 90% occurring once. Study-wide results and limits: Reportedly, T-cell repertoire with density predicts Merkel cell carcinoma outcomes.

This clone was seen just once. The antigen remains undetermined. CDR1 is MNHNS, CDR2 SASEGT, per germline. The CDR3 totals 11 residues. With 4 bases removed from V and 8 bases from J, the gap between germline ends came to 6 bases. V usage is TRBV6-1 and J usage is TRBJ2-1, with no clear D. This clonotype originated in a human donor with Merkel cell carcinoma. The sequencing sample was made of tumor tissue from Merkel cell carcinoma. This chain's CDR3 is CASSAVDEQFF. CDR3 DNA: TGTGCCAGCAGTGCGGTGGATGAGCAGTTCTTC.